Below are 12 T cell receptor beta chains sequenced from a single sample in a study of T-cell memory formation after mild COVID-19. One entry per CDR3 protein, called by TCRdb with MiXCR from the 5' RACE reads. The table lists approximately 440,000 distinct CDR3 sequences, about 19% of them singletons. The sample taken for sequencing was PBMCs or a T cell subset sorted from them (not recorded which). The receptors originated from an adult woman who had mild COVID-19 (a few samples of this study predate the infection). Cell type and time point are not known.

For this clonotype: An end of the junction differs from the germline gene, which may be a read error. The DNA for the CDR3 is TGTGCCAGCAGCTCAGTAAACGGGGCACTCTTCTTC. Amino acid sequence: CASSSVNGALFF. This chain uses TRBV7-9 with TRBJ2-4; D may correspond to TRBD1 or TRBD2 (5 bases each). The length of the CDR3 is 12 residues. Germline-derived CDR1 and CDR2 are SEHNR and FQNEAQ (reference sequence).

The sample holds many counts of this clonotype. The V and J genes are TRBV7-9 and TRBJ2-7; possibly TRBD2 for D (6 bases). The CDR3 length is 14 residues. Germline values: CDR1 SEHNR, CDR2 FQNEAQ (reference sequence). The V end lost 3 bases, the J end lost 5 bases, and 14 bases lay between the germline ends. CDR3 in DNA: TGTGCCAGCAGCTTCGGGACTGCGGATGACGAGCAGTACTTC. It yields the protein CASSFGTADDEQYF.

The chain carries TRBV7-9 and TRBJ1-6; D is possibly TRBD1 (6 bases). This CDR3 region has 16 residues. V lost 4 bases to trimming and J lost 8 bases, with 18 bases between them. CDR1 and CDR2 (germline): SEHNR, FQNEAQ (reference sequence). CDR3 coding DNA: TGTGCCAGCAGCTCCACCCATCAGGGGATGGATTCACCCCTCCACTTT. Translated: CASSSTHQGMDSPLHF.

In its sample, this clonotype was seen a few times. The chain links TRBV30 to TRBJ2-7; the D gene is possibly TRBD2 (5 bases). Per the germline V gene, CDR1 is GTSNPN and CDR2 is SVGIG (reference sequence). The V end was cut by 2 bases, the J end by 3 bases, with 14 bases between. The CDR3 sequence is 14 residues long. The CDR3 reads CAWSFTPRGYEQYF. In DNA, the CDR3 is TGTGCCTGGAGTTTCACTCCCCGGGGCTACGAGCAGTACTTC.

The sample holds a few counts of this clonotype. The chain combines TRBV27 with TRBJ1-1; D remains ambiguous. Trimming shortened V by 4 bases and J by 5 bases, and 8 bases separated the two germline ends. Germline V gives CDR1 MNHEY, CDR2 SMNVEV (reference sequence). The CDR3 has 12 amino acids. The CDR3 region has the DNA TGTGCCAGCAGTTCCCCATCAACTGAAGCTTTCTTT. Its translation: CASSSPSTEAFF.

This clonotype was detected ten times or more. This chain links TRBV12-3 or TRBV12-4 with TRBJ1-1, with D perhaps TRBD1 (5 bases). This CDR3 region has 12 residues. The germline V and J ends were trimmed by 6 bases and 10 bases, with 15 bases remaining between them. The CDR3 DNA sequence: TGTGCCAGCAGCTCCGGCGGGGGTTTAGCTTTCTTT. Encoded protein: CASSSGGGLAFF.

The rearrangement links TRBV10-3 to TRBJ1-2, with D maybe TRBD1 (5 bases). This CDR3 comprises 14 residues. The germline V gene encodes CDR1 ENHRY and CDR2 SYGVKD. The V end lost 7 bases, the J end lost 0 bases, and 12 bases lay between the germline ends. In DNA form, the CDR3 reads TGTGCCATCACAAGCGACAGTTCTAACTATGGCTACACCTTC. This translates into CAITSDSSNYGYTF.

This chain uses TRBV18 with TRBJ2-5; 7 nucleotides agree with TRBD2. Germline trimming cut 8 bases from V and 5 bases from J; bases unmatched to any gene: 8. CDR3 length: 13 residues. Germline V gives CDR1 KGHSH, CDR2 LQKENI. The CDR3 region is CASRPTSSETQYF. As DNA, the CDR3 is TGTGCCAGCCGCCCGACTAGCAGTGAGACCCAGTACTTC.

This clonotype was counted only a few times. This chain uses TRBV18 with TRBJ2-2, with TRBD1 matching 7 bases. CDR1 KGHSH and CDR2 LQKENI come from the germline V gene. The trim removed 3 bases at V and 6 bases at J, leaving 13 bases unmatched. The CDR3 length is 17 residues. CDR3 sequence reads: CASSPRLGQEGPGELFF. In DNA, the CDR3 is TGTGCCAGCTCACCCAGATTAGGACAGGAAGGCCCCGGGGAGCTGTTTTTT.

The CDR3 DNA reads as TGTGCCAGCAGTGAGGGGCACCAAGAGACCCAGTACTTC. This encodes CASSEGHQETQYF. The V gene is TRBV6-1, the J gene TRBJ2-5; D might be TRBD1 (5 bases). The CDR3 length is 13 residues. The ends were cut back, 3 bases at V and 0 bases at J, with 5 bases in the middle. CDR1 and CDR2 (germline): MNHNS, SASEGT.

This CDR3 is CACSGGTDTQYF. In nucleotides, the CDR3 is TGTGCCTGTAGCGGGGGTACAGATACGCAGTATTTT. The rearrangement links TRBV30 to TRBJ2-3; 9 positions match TRBD2. Germline assignment: CDR1 GTSNPN and CDR2 SVGIG (reference sequence). This CDR3 spans 12 amino acids. With V trimmed by 6 bases and J by 3 bases, 1 base remained unmatched.

The genes are TRBV20-1 and TRBJ2-2; D call uncertain. The CDR3 is made up of 12 amino acids. Germline CDR1 reads DFQATT; CDR2 reads SNEGSKA (reference sequence). Deletions cut 6 bases from V and 3 bases from J, with 8 bases between. The CDR3 coding sequence is TGCAGTGCCCTTAGGCACACCGGGGAGCTGTTTTTT. Translation: CSALRHTGELFF.